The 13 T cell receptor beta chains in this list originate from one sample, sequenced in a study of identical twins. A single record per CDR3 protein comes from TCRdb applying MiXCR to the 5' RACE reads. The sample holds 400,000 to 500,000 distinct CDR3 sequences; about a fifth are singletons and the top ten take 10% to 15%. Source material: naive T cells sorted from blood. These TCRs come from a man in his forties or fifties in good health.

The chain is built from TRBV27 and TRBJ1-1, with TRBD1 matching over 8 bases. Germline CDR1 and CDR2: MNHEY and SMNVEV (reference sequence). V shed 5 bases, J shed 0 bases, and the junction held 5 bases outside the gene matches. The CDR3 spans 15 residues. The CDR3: CASSGGTGMNTEAFF. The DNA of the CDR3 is TGTGCCAGCAGTGGCGGGACAGGTATGAACACTGAAGCTTTCTTT.

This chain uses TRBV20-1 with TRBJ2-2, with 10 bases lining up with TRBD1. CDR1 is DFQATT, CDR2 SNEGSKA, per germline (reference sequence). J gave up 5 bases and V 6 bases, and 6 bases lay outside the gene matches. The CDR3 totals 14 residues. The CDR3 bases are TGCAGTGCCCTTGGACAGGGGGTAACCGGGGAGCTGTTTTTT. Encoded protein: CSALGQGVTGELFF.

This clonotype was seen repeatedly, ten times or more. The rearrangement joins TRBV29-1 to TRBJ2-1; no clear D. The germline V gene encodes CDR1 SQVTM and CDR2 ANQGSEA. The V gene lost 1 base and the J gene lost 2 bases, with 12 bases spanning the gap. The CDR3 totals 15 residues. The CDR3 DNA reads TGCAGCGTTGAAGGCGGCACAGAACCCTACAATGAGCAGTTCTTC. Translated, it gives CSVEGGTEPYNEQFF.

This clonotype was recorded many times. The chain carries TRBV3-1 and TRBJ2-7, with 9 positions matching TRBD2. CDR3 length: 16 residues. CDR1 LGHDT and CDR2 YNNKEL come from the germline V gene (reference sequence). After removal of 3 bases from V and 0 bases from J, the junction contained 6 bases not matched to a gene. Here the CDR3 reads CASSQGISGSSYEQYF. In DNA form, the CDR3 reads TGTGCCAGCAGCCAGGGTATTAGCGGGAGCTCCTACGAGCAGTACTTC.

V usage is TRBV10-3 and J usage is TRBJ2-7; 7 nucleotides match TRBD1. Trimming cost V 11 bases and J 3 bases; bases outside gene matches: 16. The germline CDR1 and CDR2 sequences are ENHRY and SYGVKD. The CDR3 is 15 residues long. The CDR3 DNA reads TGTGCCCCCCCCCAGCCGCGAGACAGGGACTACGAGCAGTACTTC. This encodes CAPPQPRDRDYEQYF.

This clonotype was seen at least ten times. This chain's CDR3 is CASLRESTTDTQYF. The CDR3 DNA follows: TGTGCCAGCCTGAGGGAGAGCACCACAGATACGCAGTATTTT. The rearrangement links TRBV10-3 to TRBJ2-3; maybe TRBD2 (5 bases). Trimming cost V 10 bases and J 2 bases, with 16 bases left between them. This CDR3 comprises 14 residues. Germline V gene data show CDR1 as ENHRY and CDR2 as SYGVKD.

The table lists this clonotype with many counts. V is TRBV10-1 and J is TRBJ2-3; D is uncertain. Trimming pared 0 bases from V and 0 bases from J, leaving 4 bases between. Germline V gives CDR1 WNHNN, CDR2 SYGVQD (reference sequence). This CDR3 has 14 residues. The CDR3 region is CASSESASTDTQYF. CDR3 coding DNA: TGCGCCAGCAGTGAGTCAGCGAGCACAGATACGCAGTATTTT.

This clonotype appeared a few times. The CDR3 sequence is CASSYSLGNEQFF. CDR3 DNA sequence: TGTGCCAGCAGTTACTCGTTAGGTAATGAGCAGTTCTTC. V is TRBV6-2 or TRBV6-3 and J is TRBJ2-1, with D unclear. Germline CDR1 and CDR2: MNHEY and SVGEGT. This CDR3 contains 13 residues. V shed 0 bases and J shed 7 bases, with 7 bases lying between them.

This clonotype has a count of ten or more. The CDR3, as DNA: TGCAGTGTCCTAGCGGGGGCACCGTATTTT. It encodes CSVLAGAPYF. The J gene is TRBJ2-3, the V gene TRBV20-1; 10 bases match TRBD2. This CDR3 spans 10 amino acids. Germline V CDR1 and CDR2: DFQATT, SNEGSKA (reference sequence). V lost 7 bases and J lost 14; bases outside the gene matches: 6.

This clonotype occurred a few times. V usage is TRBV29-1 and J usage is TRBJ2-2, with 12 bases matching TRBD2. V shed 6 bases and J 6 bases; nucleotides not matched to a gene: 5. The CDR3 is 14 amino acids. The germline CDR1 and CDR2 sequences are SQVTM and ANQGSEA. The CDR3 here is CSVSSGRASGELFF. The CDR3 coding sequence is TGCAGCGTCTCTAGCGGGAGGGCCTCCGGGGAGCTGTTTTTT.

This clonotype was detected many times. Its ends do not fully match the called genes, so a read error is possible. CDR3 coding DNA: TGCAGCGTGGGCCTCTCATCCTCCGAGCAGTACTTC. The encoded protein is CSVGLSSSEQYF. V and J are TRBV29-1 and TRBJ2-7; the D is unclear. Per the germline V gene, CDR1 is SQVTM and CDR2 is ANQGSEA. The CDR3 covers 12 residues.

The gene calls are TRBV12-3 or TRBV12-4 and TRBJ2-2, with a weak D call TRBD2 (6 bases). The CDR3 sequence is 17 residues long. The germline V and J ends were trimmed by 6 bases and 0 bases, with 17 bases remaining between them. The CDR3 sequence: CASRKLAAKANTGELFF. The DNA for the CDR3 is TGTGCCAGCAGGAAACTAGCCGCCAAGGCGAACACCGGGGAGCTGTTTTTT.

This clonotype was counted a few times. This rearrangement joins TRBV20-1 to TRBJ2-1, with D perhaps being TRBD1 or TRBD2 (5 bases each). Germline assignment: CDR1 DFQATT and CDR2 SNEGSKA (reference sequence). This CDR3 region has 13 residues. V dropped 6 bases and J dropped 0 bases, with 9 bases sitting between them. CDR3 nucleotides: TGCAGTGCCTGGGACCTCTCCTACAATGAGCAGTTCTTC. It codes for CSAWDLSYNEQFF.